What follows is one T cell receptor beta chain and its context. The antigen is undetermined. Sequenced by immunoSEQ multiplex PCR; TCRdb stores in-frame clones only, minus some. The data show around 340,000 clones, about 87% seen once. Treatment here: some 20 received Ad26.COV2.S at low or high dose, single or two shots; roughly five received placebo; per-sample allocation not given. The samples were gathered on day 63 after the first injection of vaccine or placebo. CDR3 length: 15 amino acids. The V gene's germline CDR1 is SGHTA and CDR2 FQGNSA. Trimming stripped 2 bases from V and 8 bases from J, with 13 bases between. This entry is derived from a study of Ad26.COV2.S vaccination and SARS-CoV-2 variants. For the study at large: Into the muscle, Ad26.COV2.S was dosed once or twice, 56 days apart. Study-wide results and caveats: Among vaccine recipients, spike-specific TCR breadth exceeded that of placebo recipients. Substantial breadth was reportedly displayed by spike-specific CD8+ and CD4+ T cell responses after vaccination. Researchers cautioned that TCR breadth and depth analyses may have underestimated total T cell responses.

The receptor was derived from a person between 18 and 59 years old who received the Ad26.COV2.S COVID-19 vaccine or a placebo. The chain links TRBV7-2 to TRBJ1-6; D perhaps matches TRBD1 (5 bases). Material: peripheral blood, obtained in a trial of Ad26.COV2.S vaccine versus placebo. The CDR3 is CASSLTGPLDSPLHF. CDR3 sequence (DNA): TGTGCCAGCAGCTTAACAGGCCCCCTGGATTCACCCCTCCACTTT.